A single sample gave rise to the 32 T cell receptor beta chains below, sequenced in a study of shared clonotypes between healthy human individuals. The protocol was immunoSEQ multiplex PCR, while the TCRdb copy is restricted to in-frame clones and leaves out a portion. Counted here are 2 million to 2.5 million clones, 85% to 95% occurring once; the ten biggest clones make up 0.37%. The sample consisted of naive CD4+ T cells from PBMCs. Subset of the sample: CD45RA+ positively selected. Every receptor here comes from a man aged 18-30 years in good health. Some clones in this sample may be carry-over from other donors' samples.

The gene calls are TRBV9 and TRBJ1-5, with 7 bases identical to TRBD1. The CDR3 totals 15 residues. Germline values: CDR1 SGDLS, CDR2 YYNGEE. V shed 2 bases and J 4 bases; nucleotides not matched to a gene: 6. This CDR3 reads CASSVGQEQNQPQHF. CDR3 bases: TGTGCCAGCAGCGTTGGACAGGAACAAAATCAGCCCCAGCATTTT.

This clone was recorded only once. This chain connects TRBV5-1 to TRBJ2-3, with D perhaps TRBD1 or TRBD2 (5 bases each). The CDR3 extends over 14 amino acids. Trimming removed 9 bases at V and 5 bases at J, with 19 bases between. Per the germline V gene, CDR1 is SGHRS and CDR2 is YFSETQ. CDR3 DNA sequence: TGCGCCACCACGTCCGGGACGGCGGGAGATACGCAGTATTTT. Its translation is CATTSGTAGDTQYF.

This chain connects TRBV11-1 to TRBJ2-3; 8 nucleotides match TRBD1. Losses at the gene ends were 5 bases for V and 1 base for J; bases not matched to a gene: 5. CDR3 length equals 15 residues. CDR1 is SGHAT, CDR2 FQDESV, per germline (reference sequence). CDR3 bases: TGTGCCAGCAGCCCGAGGGGACAGGGCACAGATACGCAGTATTTT. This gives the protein CASSPRGQGTDTQYF.

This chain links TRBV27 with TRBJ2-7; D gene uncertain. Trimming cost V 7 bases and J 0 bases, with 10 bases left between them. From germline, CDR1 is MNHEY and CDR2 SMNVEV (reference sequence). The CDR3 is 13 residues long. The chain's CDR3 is CASNGVVSYEQYF. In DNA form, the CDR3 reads TGTGCCAGCAATGGTGTAGTCTCCTACGAGCAGTACTTC.

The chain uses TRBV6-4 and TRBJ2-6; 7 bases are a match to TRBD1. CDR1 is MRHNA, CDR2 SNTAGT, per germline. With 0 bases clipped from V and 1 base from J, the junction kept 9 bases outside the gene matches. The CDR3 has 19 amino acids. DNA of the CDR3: TGTGCCAGCAGTGACTCGACGGACAGGCCTGAATCTGGGGCCAACGTCCTGACTTTC. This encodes CASSDSTDRPESGANVLTF.

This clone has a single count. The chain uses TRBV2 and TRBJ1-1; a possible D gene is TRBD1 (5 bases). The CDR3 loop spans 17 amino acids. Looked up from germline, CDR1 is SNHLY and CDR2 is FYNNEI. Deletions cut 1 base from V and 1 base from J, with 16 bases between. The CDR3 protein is CASSEGGELYGNTEAFF. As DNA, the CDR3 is TGTGCCAGCAGTGAAGGAGGGGAATTATACGGGAACACTGAAGCTTTCTTT.

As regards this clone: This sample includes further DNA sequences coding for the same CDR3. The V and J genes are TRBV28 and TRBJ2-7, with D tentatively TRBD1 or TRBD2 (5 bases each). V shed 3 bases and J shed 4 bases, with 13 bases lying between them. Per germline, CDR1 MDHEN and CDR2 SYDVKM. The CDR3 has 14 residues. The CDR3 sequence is CASSFSGALYEQYF. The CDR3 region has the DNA TGTGCCAGCAGTTTTTCCGGGGCCCTTTACGAGCAGTACTTC.

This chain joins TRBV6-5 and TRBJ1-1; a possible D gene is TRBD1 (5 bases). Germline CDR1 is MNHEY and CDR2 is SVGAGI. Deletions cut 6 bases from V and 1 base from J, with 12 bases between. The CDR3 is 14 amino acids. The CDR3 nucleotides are TGTGCCAGCAGCCGTCGACAGAAGAACACTGAAGCTTTCTTT. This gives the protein CASSRRQKNTEAFF.

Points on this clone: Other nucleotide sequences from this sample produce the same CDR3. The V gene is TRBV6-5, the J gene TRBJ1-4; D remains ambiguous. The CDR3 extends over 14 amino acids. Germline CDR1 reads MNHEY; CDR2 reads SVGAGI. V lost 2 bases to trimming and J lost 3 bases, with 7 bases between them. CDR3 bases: TGTGCCAGCAGTTACAGCGGGGCTAATGAAAAACTGTTTTTT. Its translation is CASSYSGANEKLFF.

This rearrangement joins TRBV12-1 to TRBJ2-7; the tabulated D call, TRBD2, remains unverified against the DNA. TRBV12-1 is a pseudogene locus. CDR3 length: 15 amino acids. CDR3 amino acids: CASSPPGTSGYEQYF. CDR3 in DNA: TGTGCCAGCAGCCCCCCAGGGACTAGCGGTTACGAGCAGTACTTC.

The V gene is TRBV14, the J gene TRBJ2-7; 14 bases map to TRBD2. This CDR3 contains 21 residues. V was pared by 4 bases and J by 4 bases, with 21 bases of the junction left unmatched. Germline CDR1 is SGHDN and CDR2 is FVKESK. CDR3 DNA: TGTGCCAGCAGCCCGATTCCAGGGACGGGACTAGCGGGAGCCTTGGGTTACGAGCAGTACTTC. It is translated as CASSPIPGTGLAGALGYEQYF.

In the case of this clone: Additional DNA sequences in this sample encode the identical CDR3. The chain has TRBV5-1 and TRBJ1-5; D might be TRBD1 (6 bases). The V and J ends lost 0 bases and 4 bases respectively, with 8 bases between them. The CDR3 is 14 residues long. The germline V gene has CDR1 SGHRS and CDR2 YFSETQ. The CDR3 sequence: CASSLGTGNQPQHF. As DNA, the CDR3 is TGCGCCAGCAGCTTGGGAACAGGGAATCAGCCCCAGCATTTT.

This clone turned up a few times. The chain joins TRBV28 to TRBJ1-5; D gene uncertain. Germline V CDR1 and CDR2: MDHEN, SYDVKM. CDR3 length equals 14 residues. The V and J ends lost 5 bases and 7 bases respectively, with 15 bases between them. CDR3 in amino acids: CASSQLSTDQPQHF. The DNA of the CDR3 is TGTGCCAGCAGTCAACTATCGACCGACCAGCCCCAGCATTTT.

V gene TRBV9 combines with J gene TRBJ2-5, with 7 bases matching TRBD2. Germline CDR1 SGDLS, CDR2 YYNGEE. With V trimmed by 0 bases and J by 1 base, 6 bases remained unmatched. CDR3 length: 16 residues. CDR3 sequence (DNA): TGTGCCAGCAGCGTAGGGTCGGGAGGAGGCCAAGAGACCCAGTACTTC. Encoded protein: CASSVGSGGGQETQYF.

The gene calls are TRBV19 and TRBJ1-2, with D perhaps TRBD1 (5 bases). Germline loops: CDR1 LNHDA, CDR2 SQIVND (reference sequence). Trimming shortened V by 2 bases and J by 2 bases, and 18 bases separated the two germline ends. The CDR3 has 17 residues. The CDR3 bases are TGTGCCAGTAGTATATATCGGGGCCAGCTTGACAACTATGGCTACACCTTC. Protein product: CASSIYRGQLDNYGYTF.

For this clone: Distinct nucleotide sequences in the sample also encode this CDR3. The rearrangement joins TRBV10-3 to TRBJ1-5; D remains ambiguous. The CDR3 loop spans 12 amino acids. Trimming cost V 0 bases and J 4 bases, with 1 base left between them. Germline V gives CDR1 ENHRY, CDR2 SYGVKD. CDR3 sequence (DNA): TGTGCCATCAGTGAGTCGAATCAGCCCCAGCATTTT. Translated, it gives CAISESNQPQHF.

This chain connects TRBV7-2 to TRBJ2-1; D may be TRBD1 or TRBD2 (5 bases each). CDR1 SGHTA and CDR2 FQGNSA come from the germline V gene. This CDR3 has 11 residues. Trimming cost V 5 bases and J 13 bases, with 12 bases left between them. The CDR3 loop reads CASSLPGRQFF. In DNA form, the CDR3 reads TGTGCCAGCAGCCTACCGGGACGCCAGTTCTTC.

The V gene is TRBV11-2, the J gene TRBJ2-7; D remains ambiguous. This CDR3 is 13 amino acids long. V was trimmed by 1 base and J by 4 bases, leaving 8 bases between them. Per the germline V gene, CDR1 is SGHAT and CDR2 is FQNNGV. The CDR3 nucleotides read TGTGCCAGCAGCTTAGTACGGCGGTACGAGCAGTACTTC. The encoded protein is CASSLVRRYEQYF.

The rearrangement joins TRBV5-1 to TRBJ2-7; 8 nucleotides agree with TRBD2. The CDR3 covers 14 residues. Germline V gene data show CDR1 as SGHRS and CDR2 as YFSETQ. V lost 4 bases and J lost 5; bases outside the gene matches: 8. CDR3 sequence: CASSPGGGSDEQYF. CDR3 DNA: TGCGCCAGCAGCCCCGGGGGGGGGAGCGACGAGCAGTACTTC.

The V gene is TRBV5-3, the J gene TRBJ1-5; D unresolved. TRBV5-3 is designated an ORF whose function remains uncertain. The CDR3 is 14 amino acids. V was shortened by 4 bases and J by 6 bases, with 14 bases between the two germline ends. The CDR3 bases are TGTGCCAGAAGCCCACCCTGGGCGGGTCAGCCCCAGCATTTT. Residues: CARSPPWAGQPQHF.

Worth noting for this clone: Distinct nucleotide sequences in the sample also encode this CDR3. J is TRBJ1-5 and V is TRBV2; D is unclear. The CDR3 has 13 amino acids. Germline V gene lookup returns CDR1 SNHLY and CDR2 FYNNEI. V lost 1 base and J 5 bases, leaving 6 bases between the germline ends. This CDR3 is CASSEGRDQPQHF. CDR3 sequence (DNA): TGTGCCAGCAGTGAAGGAAGGGATCAGCCCCAGCATTTT.

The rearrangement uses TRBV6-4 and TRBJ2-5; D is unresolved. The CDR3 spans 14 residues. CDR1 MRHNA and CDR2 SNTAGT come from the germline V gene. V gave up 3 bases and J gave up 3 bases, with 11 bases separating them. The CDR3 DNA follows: TGTGCCAGCAGTGAATATGGCAGTAAAGAGACCCAGTACTTC. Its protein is CASSEYGSKETQYF.

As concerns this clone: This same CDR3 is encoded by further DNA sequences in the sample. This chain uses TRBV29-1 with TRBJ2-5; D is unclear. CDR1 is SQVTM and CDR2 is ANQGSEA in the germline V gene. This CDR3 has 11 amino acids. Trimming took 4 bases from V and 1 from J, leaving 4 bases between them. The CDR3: CSVGPQETQYF. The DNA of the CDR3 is TGCAGCGTTGGACCCCAAGAGACCCAGTACTTC.

The CDR3 coding sequence is TGTGCCAGCTCCCGGTACGAGCAGTACTTC. Residues: CASSRYEQYF. The chain is built from TRBV6-5 and TRBJ2-7; D call uncertain. CDR3 length: 10 amino acids. Germline CDR1 MNHEY, CDR2 SVGAGI. V lost 8 bases and J lost 4, with 6 bases in between.

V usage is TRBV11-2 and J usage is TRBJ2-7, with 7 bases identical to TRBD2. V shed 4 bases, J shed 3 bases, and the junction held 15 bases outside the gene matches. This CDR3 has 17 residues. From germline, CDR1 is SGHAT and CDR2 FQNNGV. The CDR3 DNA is TGTGCCAGCAGCTCCCCCTTTGGGGGGAGGGCCGTCTACGAGCAGTACTTC. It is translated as CASSSPFGGRAVYEQYF.

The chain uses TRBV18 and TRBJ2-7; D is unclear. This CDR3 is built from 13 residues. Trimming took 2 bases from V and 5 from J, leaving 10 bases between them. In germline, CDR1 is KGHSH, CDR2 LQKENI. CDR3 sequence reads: CASSPAPVNEQYF. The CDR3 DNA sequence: TGTGCCAGCTCACCAGCGCCGGTCAACGAGCAGTACTTC.

CDR3 in amino acids: CASKGLDRETQYF. The CDR3 region has the DNA TGTGCCAGCAAGGGACTAGATCGGGAGACCCAGTACTTC. The chain carries TRBV7-6 and TRBJ2-5; 8 bases fit TRBD2. This CDR3 has 13 amino acids. Germline V gene sequence: CDR1 SGHVS, CDR2 FNYEAQ. Trimming cost V 7 bases and J 5 bases; bases outside gene matches: 6.

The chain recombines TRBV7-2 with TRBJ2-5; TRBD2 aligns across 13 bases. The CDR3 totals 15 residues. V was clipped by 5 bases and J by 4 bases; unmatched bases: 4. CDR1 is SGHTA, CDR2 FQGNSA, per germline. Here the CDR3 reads CASSQGLAGTETQYF. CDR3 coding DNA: TGTGCCAGCAGCCAGGGACTAGCGGGAACAGAGACCCAGTACTTC.

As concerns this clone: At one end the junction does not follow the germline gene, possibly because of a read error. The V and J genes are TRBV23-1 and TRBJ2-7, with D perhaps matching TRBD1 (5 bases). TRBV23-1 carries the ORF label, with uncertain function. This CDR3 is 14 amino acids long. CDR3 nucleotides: TGCGCCAGCAGTGAATCCGACAGAACCTACGAGCAGTACTTC. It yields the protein CASSESDRTYEQYF.

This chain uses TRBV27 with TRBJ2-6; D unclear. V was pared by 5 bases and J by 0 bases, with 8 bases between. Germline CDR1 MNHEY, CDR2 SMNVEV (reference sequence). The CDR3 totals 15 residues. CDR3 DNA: TGTGCCAGCAGTCAAACAAGCTCTGGGGCCAACGTCCTGACTTTC. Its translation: CASSQTSSGANVLTF.

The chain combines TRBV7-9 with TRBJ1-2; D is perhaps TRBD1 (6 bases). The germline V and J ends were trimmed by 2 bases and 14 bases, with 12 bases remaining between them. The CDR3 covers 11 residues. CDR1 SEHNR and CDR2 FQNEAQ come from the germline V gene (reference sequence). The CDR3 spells CASSLRGGRTF. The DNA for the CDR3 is TGTGCCAGCAGCTTAAGGGGGGGAAGGACCTTC.

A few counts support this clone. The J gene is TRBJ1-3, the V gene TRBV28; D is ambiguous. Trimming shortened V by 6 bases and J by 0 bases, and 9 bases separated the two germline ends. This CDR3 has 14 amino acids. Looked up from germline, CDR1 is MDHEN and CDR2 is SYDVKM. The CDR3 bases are TGTGCCAGCAGGCTAAGGTCCTCTGGAAACACCATATATTTT. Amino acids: CASRLRSSGNTIYF.